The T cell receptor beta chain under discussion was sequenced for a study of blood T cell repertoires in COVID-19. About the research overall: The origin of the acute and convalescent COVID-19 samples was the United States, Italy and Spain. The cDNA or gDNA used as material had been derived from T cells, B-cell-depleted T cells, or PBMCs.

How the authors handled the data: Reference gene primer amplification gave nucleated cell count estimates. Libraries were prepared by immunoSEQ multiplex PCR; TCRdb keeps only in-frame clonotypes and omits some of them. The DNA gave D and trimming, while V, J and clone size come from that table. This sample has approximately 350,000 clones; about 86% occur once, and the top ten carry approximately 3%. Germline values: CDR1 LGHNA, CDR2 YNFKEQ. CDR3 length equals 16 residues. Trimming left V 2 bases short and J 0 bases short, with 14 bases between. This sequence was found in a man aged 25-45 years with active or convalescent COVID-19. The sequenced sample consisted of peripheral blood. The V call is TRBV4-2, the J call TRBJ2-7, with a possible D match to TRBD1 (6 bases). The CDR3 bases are TGTGCCAGCAGCCAATCGCTGGCAGGGGACTCCTACGAGCAGTACTTC. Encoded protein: CASSQSLAGDSYEQYF.